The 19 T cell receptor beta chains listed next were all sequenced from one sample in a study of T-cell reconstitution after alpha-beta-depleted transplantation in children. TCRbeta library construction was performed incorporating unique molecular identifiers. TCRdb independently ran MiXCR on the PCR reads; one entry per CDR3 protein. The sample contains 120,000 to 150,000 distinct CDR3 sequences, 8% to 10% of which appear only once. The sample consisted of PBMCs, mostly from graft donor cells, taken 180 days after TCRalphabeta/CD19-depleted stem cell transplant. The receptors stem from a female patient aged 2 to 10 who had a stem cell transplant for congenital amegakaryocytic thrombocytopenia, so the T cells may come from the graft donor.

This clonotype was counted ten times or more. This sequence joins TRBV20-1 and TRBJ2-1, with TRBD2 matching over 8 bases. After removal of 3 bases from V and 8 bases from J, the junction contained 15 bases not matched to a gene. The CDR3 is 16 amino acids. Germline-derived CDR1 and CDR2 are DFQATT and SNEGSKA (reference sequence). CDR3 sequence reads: CSASPSSGRGLDEQFF. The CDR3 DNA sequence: TGCAGTGCTAGCCCTTCTAGCGGGCGTGGGTTGGATGAGCAGTTCTTC.

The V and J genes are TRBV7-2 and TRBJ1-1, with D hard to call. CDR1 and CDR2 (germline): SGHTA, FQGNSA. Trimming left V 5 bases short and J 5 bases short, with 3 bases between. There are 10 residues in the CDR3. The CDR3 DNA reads TGTGCCAGCAGCGTTACTGAAGCTTTCTTT. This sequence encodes CASSVTEAFF.

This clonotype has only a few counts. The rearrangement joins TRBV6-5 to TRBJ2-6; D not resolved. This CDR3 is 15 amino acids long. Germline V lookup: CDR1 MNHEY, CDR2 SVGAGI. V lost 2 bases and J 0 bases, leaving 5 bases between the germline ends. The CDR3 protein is CASSYGFSGANVLTF. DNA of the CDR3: TGTGCCAGCAGTTACGGTTTCTCTGGGGCCAACGTCCTGACTTTC.

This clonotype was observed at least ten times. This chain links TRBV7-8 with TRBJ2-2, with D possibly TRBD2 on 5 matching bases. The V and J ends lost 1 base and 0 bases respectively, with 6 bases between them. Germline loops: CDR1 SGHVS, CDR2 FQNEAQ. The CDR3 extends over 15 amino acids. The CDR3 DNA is TGTGCCAGCAGCTTAGGTAGCGCGAACACCGGGGAGCTGTTTTTT. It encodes CASSLGSANTGELFF.

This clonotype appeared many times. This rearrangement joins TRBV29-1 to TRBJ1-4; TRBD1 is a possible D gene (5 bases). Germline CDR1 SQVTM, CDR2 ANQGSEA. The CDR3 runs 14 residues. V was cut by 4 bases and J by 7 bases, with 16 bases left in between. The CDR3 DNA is TGCAGCGTTGGCCCTACAGGTAGCGGTGAAAAACTGTTTTTT. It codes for CSVGPTGSGEKLFF.

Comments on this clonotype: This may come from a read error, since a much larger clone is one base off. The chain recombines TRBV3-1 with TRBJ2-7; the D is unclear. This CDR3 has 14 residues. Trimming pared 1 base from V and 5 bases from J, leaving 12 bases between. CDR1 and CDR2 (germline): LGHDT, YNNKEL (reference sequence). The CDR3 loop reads CASSQGLGPHEQYF. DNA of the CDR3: TGTGCCAGCAGCCAAGGGTTGGGCCCCCACGAGCAGTACTTC.

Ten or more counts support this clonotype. CDR3 nucleotides: TGCGCCAGCAGCCTTACTAGCGGGAACAATGAGCAGTTCTTC. This codes for CASSLTSGNNEQFF. The chain has TRBV5-1 and TRBJ2-1; 10 bases are a match to TRBD2. CDR3 length equals 14 residues. CDR1 and CDR2 from the germline V gene are SGHRS and YFSETQ. With 4 bases clipped from V and 5 bases from J, the junction kept 3 bases outside the gene matches.

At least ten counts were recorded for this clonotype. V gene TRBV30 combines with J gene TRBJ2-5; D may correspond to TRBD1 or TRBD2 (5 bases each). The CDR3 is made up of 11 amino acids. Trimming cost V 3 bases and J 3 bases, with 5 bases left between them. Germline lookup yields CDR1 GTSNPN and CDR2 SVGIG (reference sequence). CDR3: CAWRGEETQYF. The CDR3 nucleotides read TGTGCCTGGAGGGGGGAAGAGACCCAGTACTTC.

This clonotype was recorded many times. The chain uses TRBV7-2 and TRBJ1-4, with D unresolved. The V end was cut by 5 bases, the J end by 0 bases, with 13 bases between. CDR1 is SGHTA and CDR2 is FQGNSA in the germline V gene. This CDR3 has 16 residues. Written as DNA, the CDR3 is TGTGCCAGCAGCGCCGGGGTCGACGCAACTAATGAAAAACTGTTTTTT. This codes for CASSAGVDATNEKLFF.

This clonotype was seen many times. The CDR3 loop reads CASSLVGPTDTQYF. As DNA, the CDR3 is TGCGCCAGCAGCTTGGTTGGACCGACAGATACGCAGTATTTT. The chain joins TRBV5-1 to TRBJ2-3; D gene unclear. Germline CDR1 is SGHRS and CDR2 is YFSETQ. V lost 0 bases, J lost 3 bases, and 8 bases lay in between. This CDR3 contains 14 residues.

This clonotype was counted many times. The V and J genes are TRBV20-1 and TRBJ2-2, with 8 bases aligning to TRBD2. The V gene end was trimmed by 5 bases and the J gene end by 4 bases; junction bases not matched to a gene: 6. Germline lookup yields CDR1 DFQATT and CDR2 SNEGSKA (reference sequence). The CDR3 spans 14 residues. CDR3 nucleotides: TGCAGTGCTTCTAGCGGGTCGGGCACCGGGGAGCTGTTTTTT. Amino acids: CSASSGSGTGELFF.

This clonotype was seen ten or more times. The CDR3 nucleotides read TGTGCCAGCAGCTCGTACTGGGGAAGCGAGCAGTACTTC. As protein: CASSSYWGSEQYF. This chain links TRBV11-2 with TRBJ2-7; D unresolved. V was shortened by 4 bases and J by 6 bases, with 13 bases between the two germline ends. The germline gives CDR1 SGHAT, CDR2 FQNNGV. The CDR3 is 13 amino acids.

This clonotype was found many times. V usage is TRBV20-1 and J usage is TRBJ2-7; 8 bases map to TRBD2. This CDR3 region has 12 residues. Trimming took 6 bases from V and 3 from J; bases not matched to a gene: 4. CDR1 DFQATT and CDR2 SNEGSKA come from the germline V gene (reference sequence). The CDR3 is CSAGRGDYEQYF. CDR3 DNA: TGCAGTGCCGGGCGGGGGGACTACGAGCAGTACTTC.

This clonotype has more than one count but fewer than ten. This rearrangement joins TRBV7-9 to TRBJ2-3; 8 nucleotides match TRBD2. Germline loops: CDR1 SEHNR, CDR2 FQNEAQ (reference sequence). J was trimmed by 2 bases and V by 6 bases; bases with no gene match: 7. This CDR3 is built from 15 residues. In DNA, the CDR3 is TGTGCCAGCAGTTTTGGACTAGCTCCCACAGATACGCAGTATTTT. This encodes CASSFGLAPTDTQYF.

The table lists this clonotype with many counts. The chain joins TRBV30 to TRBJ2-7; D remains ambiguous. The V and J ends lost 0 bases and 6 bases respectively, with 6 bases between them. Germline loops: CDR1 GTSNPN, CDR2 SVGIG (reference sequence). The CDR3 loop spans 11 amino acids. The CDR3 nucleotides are TGTGCCTGGAGTGTAGTCGTCGAGCAGTACTTC. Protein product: CAWSVVVEQYF.

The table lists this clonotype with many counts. CDR3 sequence reads: CSARVSGRNNEQFF. The CDR3 DNA is TGCAGTGCTAGAGTTAGCGGGAGAAACAATGAGCAGTTCTTC. This chain joins TRBV20-1 and TRBJ2-1; 9 bases align to TRBD2. CDR1 and CDR2 (germline): DFQATT, SNEGSKA (reference sequence). V lost 1 base, J lost 5 bases, and 3 bases stayed unmatched. The CDR3 consists of 14 residues.

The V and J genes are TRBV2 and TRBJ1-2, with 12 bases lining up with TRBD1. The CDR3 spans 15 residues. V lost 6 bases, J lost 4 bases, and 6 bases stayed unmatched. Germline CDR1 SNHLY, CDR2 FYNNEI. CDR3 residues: CASRGGQGAAYGYTF. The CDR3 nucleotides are TGTGCCAGCAGGGGGGGACAGGGGGCGGCCTATGGCTACACCTTC.

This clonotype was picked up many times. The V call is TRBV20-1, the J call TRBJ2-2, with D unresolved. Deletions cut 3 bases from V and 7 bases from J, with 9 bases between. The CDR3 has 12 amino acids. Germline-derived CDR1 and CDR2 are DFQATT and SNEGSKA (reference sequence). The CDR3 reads CSASSVHGELFF. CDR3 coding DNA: TGCAGTGCTAGTTCGGTCCACGGGGAGCTGTTTTTT.

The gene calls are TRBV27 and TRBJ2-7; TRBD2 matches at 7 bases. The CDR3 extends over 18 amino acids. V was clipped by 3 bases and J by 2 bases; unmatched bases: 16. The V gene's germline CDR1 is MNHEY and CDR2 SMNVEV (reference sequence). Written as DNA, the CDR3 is TGTGCCAGCAGTTTCGCCCCCTTTCTGGCGGGAGTTACCTACGAGCAGTACTTC. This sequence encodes CASSFAPFLAGVTYEQYF.